This T cell receptor beta chain was observed in a study of OX40 agonist ivuxolimab in advanced cancers. This CDR3 has 15 residues. From germline, CDR1 is SSHAT and CDR2 FNYEAQ (reference sequence). TCRdb keeps only in-frame clones here, not all; method: immunoSEQ multiplex PCR. The table lists about 150,000 clones, 94% of them singletons. Study-wide results and caveats: Expanded clones were, on average, more numerous in CD8+ T cells than in CD4+.

Concerning this clone: Its cognate antigen is unknown. An end of the junction does not agree with germline; a read error may underlie this.

The chain uses TRBV7-7 and TRBJ2-3; 7 nucleotides match TRBD2. The receptor's source is an adult with an advanced solid tumor such as melanoma, head and neck, liver or kidney cancer. Sequenced here: CD4+ or CD8+ T cells sorted from blood, sampled in a trial of the OX40 agonist ivuxolimab. The CDR3 bases are TGTGCTAGCAGCCCGAGCGGGGTAGGCACAGATACGCAGTATTTT. Amino acids: CASSPSGVGTDTQYF.